The subject of this entry is one T cell receptor (beta chain). This sample stems from a study of CD8+ T cells in alopecia areata. In each case, RNA was isolated and then reverse transcribed into cDNA as the sequencing template. Profiled with immunoSEQ multiplex PCR; TCRdb holds only in-frame clones, not every one. The repertoire has more than 200,000 clones, 66% of them found once; the top ten carry 0.95% to 1.5%. The trim removed 4 bases at V and 4 bases at J, leaving 2 bases unmatched. Germline loops: CDR1 LGHNA, CDR2 YNFKEQ. This CDR3 has 14 amino acids. The treatment here: oral pan-JAK inhibitor, 5-10 mg twice daily.

The receptor's source is a human donor with alopecia areata. The sample here was CD4+ T cells sorted from blood, taken at week 44, from a patient treated with tofacitinib. The chain has TRBV4-2 and TRBJ1-5; TRBD1 aligns across 9 bases. The CDR3 loop reads CASSRGQGNQPQHF. In nucleotides, the CDR3 is TGTGCCAGCAGCCGAGGACAGGGGAATCAGCCCCAGCATTTT.